This T cell receptor (beta chain) was profiled in a study of T cells after yellow fever vaccination. A single record per CDR3 protein comes from TCRdb applying MiXCR to the 5' RACE reads. The sample gives about 22,000 distinct CDR3 sequences, 4% to 6% of which show up once; 20% is in the top ten. In its sample, this clonotype was seen many times. The CDR3 has 13 amino acids. In germline, CDR1 is MNHEY, CDR2 SVGAGI. V was cut by 4 bases and J by 9 bases, with 14 bases left in between. The gene calls are TRBV6-5 and TRBJ2-3; D could derive from TRBD1 or TRBD2 (5 bases each). Material: PBMCs, either bulk or a sorted T-cell subset (CD4+, CD8+, memory, or dextramer-sorted; not recorded which), obtained more than 35 days after the first yellow fever vaccination. The clonotype comes from a man between 18 and 35 years old who received the YFV17D yellow fever vaccine. The CDR3 reads CASSSHRRGTQYF. The CDR3 DNA sequence: TGTGCCAGCAGTTCCCACCGCCGGGGCACGCAGTATTTT.